The following is a T cell receptor (beta chain) sequence with its context. The data were taken from a study of cytotoxic CD8 clonotypes in ibrutinib-treated CLL. The V and J ends lost 0 bases and 0 bases respectively, with 15 bases between them. Germline V gene data show CDR1 as MGHRA and CDR2 as YSYEKL. The CDR3 is made up of 18 amino acids. This table comes from immunoSEQ multiplex PCR, and its TCRdb copy is limited to in-frame clones, with some not included. The data show about 330,000 clones, with approximately 67% seen just once and roughly 6.3% held by the top ten. This TCR derives from a human donor with chronic lymphocytic leukemia. Here the sequenced sample was PBMCs, taken after 36 months of ibrutinib treatment. The genes are TRBV4-1 and TRBJ1-5; possible D gene TRBD1, 5 bases. CDR3 residues: CASSQEGVEFYSNQPQHF. CDR3 nucleotide sequence: TGCGCCAGCAGCCAAGAGGGGGTCGAGTTTTATAGCAATCAGCCCCAGCATTTT.